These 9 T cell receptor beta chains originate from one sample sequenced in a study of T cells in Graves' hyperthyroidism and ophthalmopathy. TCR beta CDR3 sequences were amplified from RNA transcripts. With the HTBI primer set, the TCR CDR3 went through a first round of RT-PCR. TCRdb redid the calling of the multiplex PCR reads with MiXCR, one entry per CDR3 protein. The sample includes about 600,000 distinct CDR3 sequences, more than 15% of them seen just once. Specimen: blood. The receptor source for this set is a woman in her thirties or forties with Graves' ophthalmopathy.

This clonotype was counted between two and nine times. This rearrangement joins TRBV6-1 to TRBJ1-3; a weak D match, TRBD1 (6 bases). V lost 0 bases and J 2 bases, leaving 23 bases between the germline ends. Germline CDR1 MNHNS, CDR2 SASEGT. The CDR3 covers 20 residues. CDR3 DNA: TGTGCCAGCAGTGAAGCGCGGTGGGACACAAGTAGCGGGACTGGAAACACCATATATTTT. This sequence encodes CASSEARWDTSSGTGNTIYF.

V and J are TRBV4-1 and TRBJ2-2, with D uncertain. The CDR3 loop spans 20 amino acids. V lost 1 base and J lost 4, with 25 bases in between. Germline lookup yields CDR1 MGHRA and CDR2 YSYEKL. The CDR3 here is CASSQVPPGRDGTPTGELFF. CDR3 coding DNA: TGCGCCAGCAGCCAAGTTCCACCCGGCCGAGACGGAACACCCACCGGGGAGCTGTTTTTT.

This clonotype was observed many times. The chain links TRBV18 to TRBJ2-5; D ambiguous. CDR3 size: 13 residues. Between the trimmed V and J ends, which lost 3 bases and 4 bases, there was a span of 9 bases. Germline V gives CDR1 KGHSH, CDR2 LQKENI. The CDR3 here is CASSPLGIETQYF. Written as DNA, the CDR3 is TGTGCCAGCTCACCCCTTGGGATAGAGACCCAGTACTTC.

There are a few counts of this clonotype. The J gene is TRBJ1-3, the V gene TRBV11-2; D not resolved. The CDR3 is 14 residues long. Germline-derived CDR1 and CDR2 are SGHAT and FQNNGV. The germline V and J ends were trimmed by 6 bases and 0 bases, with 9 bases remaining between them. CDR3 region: CASSLLSSGNTIYF. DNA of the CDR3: TGTGCCAGCAGTCTTCTGAGCTCTGGAAACACCATATATTTT.

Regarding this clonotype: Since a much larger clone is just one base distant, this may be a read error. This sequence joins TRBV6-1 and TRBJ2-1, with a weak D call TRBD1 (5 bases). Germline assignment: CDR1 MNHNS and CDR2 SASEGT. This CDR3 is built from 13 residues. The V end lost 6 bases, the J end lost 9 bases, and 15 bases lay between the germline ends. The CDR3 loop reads CASRGLGTGEQFF. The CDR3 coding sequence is TGTGCCAGCAGGGGCCTCGGCACAGGTGAGCAGTTCTTC.

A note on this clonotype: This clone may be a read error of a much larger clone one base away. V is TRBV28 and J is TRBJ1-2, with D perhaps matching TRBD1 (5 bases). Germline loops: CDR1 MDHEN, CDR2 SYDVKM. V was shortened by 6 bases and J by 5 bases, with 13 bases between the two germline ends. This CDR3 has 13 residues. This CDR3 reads CASRLLQVYGYTF. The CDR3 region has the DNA TGTGCCAGCAGGCTTCTACAGGTTTATGGCTACACCTTC.

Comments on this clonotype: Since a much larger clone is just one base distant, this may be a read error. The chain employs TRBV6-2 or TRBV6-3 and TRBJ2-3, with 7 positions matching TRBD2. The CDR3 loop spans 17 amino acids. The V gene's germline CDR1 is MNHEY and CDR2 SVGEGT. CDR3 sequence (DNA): TGTGCCAGCAGTCGCGATTTCGGCGGGAGCGGCACAAATACGCAGTATTTT. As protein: CASSRDFGGSGTNTQYF.

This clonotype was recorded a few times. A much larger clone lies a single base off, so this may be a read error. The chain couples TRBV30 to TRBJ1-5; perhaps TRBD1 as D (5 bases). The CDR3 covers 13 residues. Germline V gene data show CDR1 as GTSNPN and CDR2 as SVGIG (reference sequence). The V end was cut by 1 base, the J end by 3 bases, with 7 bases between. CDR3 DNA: TGTGCCTGGAGTGAACAGGACAATCAGCCCCAGCATTTT. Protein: CAWSEQDNQPQHF.

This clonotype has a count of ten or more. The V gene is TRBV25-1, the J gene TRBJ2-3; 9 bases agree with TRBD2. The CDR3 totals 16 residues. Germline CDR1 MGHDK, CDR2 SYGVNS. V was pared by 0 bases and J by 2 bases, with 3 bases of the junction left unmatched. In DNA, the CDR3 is TGTGCCAGCAGTGAATACCCTAGCGGGAACACAGATACGCAGTATTTT. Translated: CASSEYPSGNTDTQYF.